This TCR beta chain stems from a study of T cells in Graves' hyperthyroidism and ophthalmopathy. J gave up 8 bases and V 3 bases, and 16 bases lay outside the gene matches. The V gene's germline CDR1 is SEHNR and CDR2 FQNEAQ (reference sequence). This CDR3 has 17 residues. Amplified TCR beta CDR3 regions came from RNA transcripts. A set of HTBI primers served as the primers for a first-round RT-PCR of the TCR CDR3. TCRdb re-derived calls from the multiplex PCR reads in MiXCR, one entry per CDR3 protein. The table shows under 350,000 distinct CDR3 sequences, with roughly 23% occurring only once. Clinical symptoms, serum thyroxine, TRAb, thyroid ultrasound and orbital computed tomography informed diagnoses.

This TCR was recovered from a woman aged 45 to 65 with Graves' hyperthyroidism. The sample was blood. The V and J genes are TRBV7-9 and TRBJ2-1; TRBD2 aligns across 7 bases. The CDR3 bases are TGTGCCAGCAGCTTTCCGACCCCAATCGGGGGGTTCGATGAGCAGTTCTTC. Protein sequence: CASSFPTPIGGFDEQFF.